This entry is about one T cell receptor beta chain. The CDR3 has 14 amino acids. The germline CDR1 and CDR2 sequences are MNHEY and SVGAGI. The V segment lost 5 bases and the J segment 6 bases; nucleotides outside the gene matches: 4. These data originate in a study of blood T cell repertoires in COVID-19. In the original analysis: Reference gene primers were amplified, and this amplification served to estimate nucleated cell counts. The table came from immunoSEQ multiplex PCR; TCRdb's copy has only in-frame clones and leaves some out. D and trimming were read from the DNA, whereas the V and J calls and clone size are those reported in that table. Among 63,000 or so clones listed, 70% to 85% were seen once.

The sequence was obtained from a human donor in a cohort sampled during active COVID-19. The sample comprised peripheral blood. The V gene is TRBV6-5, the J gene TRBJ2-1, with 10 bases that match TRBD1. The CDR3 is CASSLWTGGNEQFF. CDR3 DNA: TGTGCCAGCAGTCTGTGGACAGGGGGCAATGAGCAGTTCTTC.